This section outlines one T cell receptor beta chain sequence together with its context. What it binds is unknown. This specimen comes from a study of chemoradiotherapy in HPV16-positive cancers. The study's findings and limits: Better recurrence-free survival went with HPV-responsive T-cell expansion in HPV16-positive patients. HPV-specific T cells were functionally defined from only a couple of HPV16-positive patients. Candidate HPV-specific clones and E7-related TCR motifs grew in tumor during treatment.

Profiling relied on immunoSEQ multiplex PCR, and the TCRdb table lists in-frame clones only, not all of them. The data contain 55,000 to 85,000 clones, about 90% of them seen just once; the ten biggest clones take up 4% to 5%. The sequence came from a human donor with HPV-associated anogenital cancer. Sequencing used blood, obtained from a patient who underwent chemoradiotherapy.

CDR3 nucleotide sequence: TGTGCCATCAGTGAGTCGAGGACAGATACGCAGTATTTT. Its protein product is CAISESRTDTQYF. The chain uses TRBV10-3 and TRBJ2-3; D gene ambiguous. The CDR3 is made up of 13 amino acids. Deletions cut 0 bases from V and 3 bases from J, with 4 bases between. In germline, CDR1 is ENHRY, CDR2 SYGVKD.